This T cell receptor (beta chain) was identified in a study of cytomegalovirus exposure and HLA in healthy donors. CDR1 SGHVS and CDR2 FNYEAQ come from the germline V gene. The length of the CDR3 is 14 residues. J lost 1 base, V lost 3 bases, and 0 bases had no gene match. A multiplex PCR was run with 60 Vbeta primers and 13 Jbeta primers. Profiling relied on immunoSEQ multiplex PCR, and the TCRdb table lists in-frame clones only, not all of them. The sample shows 90,000 to 100,000 clones, approximately 72% of them seen only once. The TCR comes from a woman aged 40 to 50 in good health and CMV-seronegative. Sample: PBMCs. The chain recombines TRBV7-6 with TRBJ1-1; TRBD1 matches 9 bases. CDR3 DNA: TGTGCCAGCAGCTTGGGACAGGGGAACACTGAAGCTTTCTTT. Its protein product is CASSLGQGNTEAFF.